This T cell receptor (beta chain) comes out of a study of human T cells and chemical hapten exposure. Whole-study results and caveats: Among TCRs, those above 1 in 1000 frequency were unaffected by DPC sensitization.

CDR1 LGHDT and CDR2 YNNKEL come from the germline V gene (reference sequence). The length of the CDR3 is 16 residues. V was shortened by 0 bases and J by 10 bases, with 16 bases between the two germline ends. TCRdb passed the RACE reads through MiXCR, listing each CDR3 protein once. The sample records 85,000 to 100,000 distinct CDR3 sequences, approximately 11% being singletons. This clonotype was seen many times. Antigen: not known. Indicated time point: patch test 2, 6 weeks after DPC sensitization. As for treatment: therapeutic diphenylcyclopropenone sensitization with weekly scalp DPC. Specimen: whole blood, collected in connection with sensitization to the hapten diphenylcyclopropenone (DPC). This clonotype was obtained from a man in his forties with alopecia areata. Some clones in this sample may be carry-over from other donors' samples. This chain links TRBV3-1 with TRBJ1-6, with D hard to call. CDR3 nucleotide sequence: TGTGCCAGCAGCCAAGATGAGTGGGCAGGAGTATCACCCCTCCACTTT. Amino acid sequence: CASSQDEWAGVSPLHF.